The source of this T cell receptor (beta chain) is a study of T cells expressing NK-cell markers (dated by TCRdb to the early 2020s). Looking at the study overall: Three sorted T-cell subsets (CD3+CD56+NKG2C+, CD3+CD56+NKG2C- and CD3+CD56-NKG2C+) from fewer than 10 donors had their TCR beta-chain repertoires profiled. Seven of the eight sequenced donors were HCMV-seropositive and one was HCMV-seronegative. Randomly selected healthy volunteers, three men and five women, were used as the eight sequenced donors. Sequencing of the libraries produced 2 x 150 bp reads on Illumina HiSeq 2000/2500, MiSeq or NextSeq. Results the study describes overall, beyond this receptor: In six donors, the dominant CD3+CD56+NKG2C+ clonotypes ranked among the top 10 CD8+ clonotypes, making up roughly 1.0-7.0% of CD8+ T cells. It remained unclear whether the expanded NKG2C-expressing T cell clones were specific for HCMV antigens. Those dominant clonotypes were again the most abundant among CD3+CD56-NKG2C+ cells in a few donors, at about 28.3-65%.

Counted from cysteine to phenylalanine, this CDR3 has 17 amino acids. The entry carries no DNA sequence. According to the germline V gene, CDR1 reads SGHVS and CDR2 reads FQNEAQ. HCMV serostatus was determined by detecting HCMV-specific IgG in serum with a commercial ELISA kit. Peripheral blood mononuclear cells were isolated from blood by Ficoll density gradient centrifugation. Sequencing was carried out with an Illumina HiSeq 2000. 5'RACE template switching, by which a universal primer site and unique molecular identifiers were added, was used to make TCR beta cDNA libraries. cDNA synthesis was primed from the TCR beta constant segment and was followed by two successive PCR amplification steps. As for the authors' bioinformatics: MIGEC was used to demultiplex reads and group reads by UMI, and MiTCR was used to assemble and quantify clonotypes. To remove erroneous sequences, TCR cDNA sequences were retained only when supported by two or more reads. The tcR package was used for downstream repertoire analysis, and clonotypes were matched across fractions by CDR3 nucleotide sequence plus V segment. VDJmatch was used to annotate antigen specificity against VDJdb, with one amino acid substitution in CDR3 permitted. TCRdb reprocessed the reads, so every CDR3 protein sequence counts as one entry and DNA is not shown. The V and J calls come from TCRdb's annotation, not from the publication. The record for this sample contains 150,000 or so distinct CDR3 sequences. The ten largest clonotypes hold more than 35% of the sample.

Worth noting for this clonotype: No antigen is known for it.

The sample consisted of blood T cells: a sorted CD56 or NKG2C T cell subset, CD4+ or CD8+ T cells, or bulk PBMC T cells (not recorded which). Recombination joined TRBV7-8 with TRBJ1-2; the TCRdb call, TRBD1, lacks DNA for checking. The source of this sequence is a woman aged 50 to 60 in good health. Donor details come from another sample of the same person, matched by shared clones. CDR3 loop: CASSLVRDTEANYGYTF.